The clone carrying this T cell receptor (beta chain) was observed at least ten times. The CDR3 consists of 15 residues. CDR1 is MGHRA and CDR2 is YSYEKL in the germline V gene. V lost 1 base and J 3 bases, leaving 12 bases between the germline ends. Localized lung adenocarcinoma, a non-small cell lung cancer, affected the donors. The data are from a study of CD4 and CD8 cells across lung adenocarcinoma regions. MiXCR, applied by TCRdb to the PCR reads, yields one record per CDR3 protein. The sample includes more than 25,000 distinct CDR3 sequences, 53% of them seen just once. The sample taken for sequencing was CD8+ T cells from the center of a lung tumor. The source of this sequence is a male donor with lung adenocarcinoma. The CD4 and CD8 labels of this study may be unreliable. The gene calls are TRBV4-1 and TRBJ1-2, with D possibly being TRBD1 (6 bases). CDR3: CASSQAPGEYYGYTF. In DNA, the CDR3 is TGCGCCAGCAGCCAAGCTCCAGGGGAATACTATGGCTACACCTTC.